This T cell receptor (beta chain) was recovered during a study of metastatic and nonmetastatic thyroid tumors. On the study more broadly: The authors compared repertoires across blood and tumor or nodule tissue from malignant and benign thyroid patients. Study-wide results and caveats: Significantly greater TCR beta diversity was reportedly found in malignant thyroid tumors than in benign nodules (in blood and tumor).

Germline V gene sequence: CDR1 SQVTM, CDR2 ANQGSEA. There are 14 residues in the CDR3. V gave up 7 bases and J gave up 4 bases, with 17 bases separating them. TCRdb re-analyzed the PCR reads using MiXCR. Of about 6,500 clones in the sample, more than 15% were seen once. Patients underwent thyroid surgery, and none had received any treatment before it. At least ten counts were recorded for this clone. The antigen remains unidentified. V usage is TRBV29-1 and J usage is TRBJ2-1; D unresolved. The sequenced sample consisted of adjacent normal tissue. The clonotype originates from a male donor with papillary thyroid cancer or a benign thyroid nodule (not recorded which). Some clones in this sample may be carry-over from other donors' samples. Here the CDR3 reads CSALAAQTYNEQFF. The CDR3 coding sequence is TGCAGCGCCTTAGCAGCCCAAACTTACAATGAGCAGTTCTTC.